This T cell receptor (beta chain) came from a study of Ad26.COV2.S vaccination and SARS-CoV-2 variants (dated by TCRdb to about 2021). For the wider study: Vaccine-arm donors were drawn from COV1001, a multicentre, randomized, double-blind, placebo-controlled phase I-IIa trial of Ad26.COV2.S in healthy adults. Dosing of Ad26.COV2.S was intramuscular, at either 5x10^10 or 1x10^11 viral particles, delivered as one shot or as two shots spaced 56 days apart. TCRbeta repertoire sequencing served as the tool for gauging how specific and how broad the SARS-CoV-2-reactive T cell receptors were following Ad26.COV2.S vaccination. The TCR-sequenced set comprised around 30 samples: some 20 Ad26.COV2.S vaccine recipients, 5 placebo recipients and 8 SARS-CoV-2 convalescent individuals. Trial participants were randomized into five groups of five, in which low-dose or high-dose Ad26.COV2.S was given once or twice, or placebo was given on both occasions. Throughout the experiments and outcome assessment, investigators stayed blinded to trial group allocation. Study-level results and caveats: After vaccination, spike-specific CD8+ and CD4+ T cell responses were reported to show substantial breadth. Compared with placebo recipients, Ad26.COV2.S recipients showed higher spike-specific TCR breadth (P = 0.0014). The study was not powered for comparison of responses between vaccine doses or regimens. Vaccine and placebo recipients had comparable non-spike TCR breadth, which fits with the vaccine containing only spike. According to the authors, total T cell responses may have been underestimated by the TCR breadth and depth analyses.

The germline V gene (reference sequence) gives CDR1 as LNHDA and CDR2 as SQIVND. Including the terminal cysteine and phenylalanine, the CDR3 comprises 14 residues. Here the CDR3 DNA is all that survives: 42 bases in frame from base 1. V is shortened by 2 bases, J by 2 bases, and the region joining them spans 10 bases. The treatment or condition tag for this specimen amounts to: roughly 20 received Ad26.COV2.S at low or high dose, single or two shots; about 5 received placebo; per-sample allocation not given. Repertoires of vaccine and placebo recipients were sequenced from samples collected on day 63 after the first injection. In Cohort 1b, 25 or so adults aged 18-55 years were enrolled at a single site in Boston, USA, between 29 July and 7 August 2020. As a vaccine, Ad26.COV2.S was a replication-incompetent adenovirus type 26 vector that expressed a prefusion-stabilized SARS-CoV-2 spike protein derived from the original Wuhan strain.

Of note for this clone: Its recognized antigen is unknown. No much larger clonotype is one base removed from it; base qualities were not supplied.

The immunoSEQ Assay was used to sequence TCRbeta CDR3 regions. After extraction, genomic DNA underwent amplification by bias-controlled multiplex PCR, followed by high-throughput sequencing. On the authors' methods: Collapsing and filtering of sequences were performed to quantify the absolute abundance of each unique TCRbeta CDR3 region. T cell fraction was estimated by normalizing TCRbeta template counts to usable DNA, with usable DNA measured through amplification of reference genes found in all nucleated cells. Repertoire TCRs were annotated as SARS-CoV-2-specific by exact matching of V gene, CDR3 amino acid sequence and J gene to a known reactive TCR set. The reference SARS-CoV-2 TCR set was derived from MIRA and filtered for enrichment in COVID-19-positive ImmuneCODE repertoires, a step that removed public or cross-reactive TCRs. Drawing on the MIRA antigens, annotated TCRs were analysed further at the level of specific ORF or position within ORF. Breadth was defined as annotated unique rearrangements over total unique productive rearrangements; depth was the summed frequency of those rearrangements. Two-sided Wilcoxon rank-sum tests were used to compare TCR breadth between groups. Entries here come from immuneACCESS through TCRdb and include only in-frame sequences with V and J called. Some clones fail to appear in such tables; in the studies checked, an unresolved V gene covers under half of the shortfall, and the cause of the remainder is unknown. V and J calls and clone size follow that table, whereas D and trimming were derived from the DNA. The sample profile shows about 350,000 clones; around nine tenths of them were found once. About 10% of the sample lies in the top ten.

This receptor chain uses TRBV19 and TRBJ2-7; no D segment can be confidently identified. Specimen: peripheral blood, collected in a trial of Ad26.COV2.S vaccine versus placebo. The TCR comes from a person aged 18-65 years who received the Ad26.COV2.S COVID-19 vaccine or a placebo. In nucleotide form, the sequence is TGTGCCAGTAGTATACAGACGGTACCCTACGAGCAGTACTTC. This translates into CASSIQTVPYEQYF.